The 21 T cell receptor beta chains presented below share a single source sample, sequenced in a study of blood T cell repertoires in COVID-19. The table came from immunoSEQ multiplex PCR; TCRdb's copy has only in-frame clones and leaves some out. The top ten clones hold around 9.8% of a sample with about 270,000 clones, 70% to 90% of them seen once. The sample was PBMCs or T cells enriched from blood (not recorded which). The receptors originated from a woman in her 50s with acute COVID-19.

The J gene is TRBJ1-6, the V gene TRBV18; the D is unclear. The CDR3 has 15 residues. The V gene lost 3 bases and the J gene lost 0 bases, with 6 bases spanning the gap. Germline values: CDR1 KGHSH, CDR2 LQKENI. In DNA, the CDR3 is TGTGCCAGCTCACCCGAGAGCTCCTATAATTCACCCCTCCACTTT. This gives the protein CASSPESSYNSPLHF.

CDR3 nucleotides: TGTGCCAGCAGCCAAGGAGGAGTCCTCAATAATTCACCCCTCCACTTT. Translated: CASSQGGVLNNSPLHF. The chain employs TRBV3-1 (or the pseudogene TRBV3-2) and TRBJ1-6; D call uncertain. The CDR3 is 16 residues long. Germline CDR1 and CDR2: LGHDT and YNNKEL (reference sequence). V was cut by 1 base and J by 5 bases, with 12 bases left in between.

The chain recombines TRBV27 with TRBJ2-5; possibly TRBD2 for D (5 bases). This CDR3 has 13 amino acids. Trimming pared 3 bases from V and 5 bases from J, leaving 10 bases between. The V gene's germline CDR1 is MNHEY and CDR2 SMNVEV (reference sequence). In DNA form, the CDR3 reads TGTGCCAGCAGTTTCGTCTCGGGGGAGACCCAGTACTTC. Protein sequence: CASSFVSGETQYF.

The chain combines TRBV3-1 (or the pseudogene TRBV3-2) with TRBJ1-2, with 7 nucleotides matching TRBD1. CDR1 is LGHDT, CDR2 YNNKEL, per germline (reference sequence). The V and J ends lost 5 bases and 4 bases, in that order; junction bases with no gene match: 7. The CDR3 extends over 14 amino acids. The CDR3 DNA reads TGTGCCAGCAGCGCCAACAGGGACAGCTATGGCTACACCTTC. Encoded protein: CASSANRDSYGYTF.

The CDR3 spells CASSELGQGADGYTF. The CDR3 DNA reads as TGTGCCAGCAGTGAACTGGGACAGGGGGCCGATGGCTACACCTTC. The chain is built from TRBV6-1 and TRBJ1-2, with 12 bases aligning to TRBD1. CDR1 is MNHNS and CDR2 is SASEGT in the germline V gene. This CDR3 region has 15 residues. V lost 2 bases to trimming and J lost 6 bases; unmatched junction nucleotides: 4.

The V call is TRBV10-2, the J call TRBJ2-3; 11 bases are a match to TRBD2. The CDR3 is 17 residues long. With 2 bases clipped from V and 5 bases from J, the junction kept 9 bases outside the gene matches. CDR1 WSHSY and CDR2 SAAADI come from the germline V gene. The CDR3 nucleotides read TGCGCCAGCAGTGAGCCCGGGGTAGCGGGGGGGGTAGATACGCAGTATTTT. Translation: CASSEPGVAGGVDTQYF.

The chain is built from TRBV6-6 and TRBJ1-1, with 7 positions matching TRBD1. The CDR3 extends over 15 amino acids. Germline V gene sequence: CDR1 MNHNY, CDR2 SVGAGI (reference sequence). Trimming removed 8 bases from V and 1 base from J; junction bases left unmatched: 10. In DNA, the CDR3 is TGTGCCAGCGCGGATTGGGGACAGAAGAACACTGAAGCTTTCTTT. Its protein is CASADWGQKNTEAFF.

The chain joins TRBV30 to TRBJ1-3; no clear D gene. CDR3 length equals 12 residues. With 4 bases removed from V and 5 bases from J, the gap between germline ends came to 9 bases. Germline V gene lookup returns CDR1 GTSNPN and CDR2 SVGIG (reference sequence). The CDR3 DNA sequence: TGTGCCTGGACCCGAGGAAGAAACACCATATATTTT. Its translation is CAWTRGRNTIYF. Complete variable domain (other parts from reference TRBV30 and TRBJ1-3): SQTIHQWPATLVQPVGSPLSLECTVEGTSNPNLYWYRQAAGRGLQLLFYSVGIGQISSEVPQNLSASRPQDRQFILSSKKLLLSDSGFYLCAWTRGRNTIYFGEGSWLTVV.

V is TRBV7-2 and J is TRBJ1-4; 8 nucleotides match TRBD1. V lost 5 bases, J lost 7 bases, and 6 bases stayed unmatched. CDR3 length: 14 amino acids. The germline CDR1 and CDR2 sequences are SGHTA and FQGNSA. CDR3 in DNA: TGTGCCAGCAGCCCGAACAGGGGGACTGAAAAACTGTTTTTT. Amino acids: CASSPNRGTEKLFF.

The chain joins TRBV19 to TRBJ1-2, with TRBD1 as a possible D gene (6 bases). The CDR3 runs 16 residues. Between the trimmed V and J ends, which lost 2 bases and 7 bases, there was a span of 20 bases. Germline values: CDR1 LNHDA, CDR2 SQIVND (reference sequence). The CDR3 DNA reads TGTGCCAGTAGTATATTACAGGGAAGTCGCATTGGTGGCTACACCTTC. Its protein is CASSILQGSRIGGYTF.

This chain joins TRBV19 and TRBJ1-1, with a tentative D call TRBD1 (5 bases). Trimming cost V 6 bases and J 4 bases, with 18 bases left between them. The CDR3 loop spans 15 amino acids. Germline loops: CDR1 LNHDA, CDR2 SQIVND (reference sequence). CDR3 in amino acids: CASRTRVQPTTEAFF. CDR3 bases: TGTGCCAGTAGGACCAGGGTTCAGCCTACCACTGAAGCTTTCTTT.

The chain uses TRBV30 and TRBJ1-1, with D unresolved. The CDR3 has 9 residues. Trimming took 3 bases from V and 11 from J, leaving 7 bases between them. Per germline, CDR1 GTSNPN and CDR2 SVGIG (reference sequence). CDR3 sequence (DNA): TGTGCCTGGAGCCCGGAGGCTTTCTTT. This gives the protein CAWSPEAFF.

This chain joins TRBV6-1 and TRBJ1-2; D is perhaps TRBD1 (5 bases). V gave up 2 bases and J gave up 4 bases, with 11 bases separating them. Germline CDR1 reads MNHNS; CDR2 reads SASEGT. The CDR3 runs 14 residues. CDR3 nucleotides: TGTGCCAGCAGTGAATGGGGGGAGGTCTATGGCTACACCTTC. This encodes CASSEWGEVYGYTF.

The gene calls are TRBV4-2 and TRBJ1-2; 10 nucleotides align to TRBD1. Germline CDR1 LGHNA, CDR2 YNFKEQ. The CDR3 is 16 residues long. The trim removed 1 base at V and 8 bases at J, leaving 10 bases unmatched. CDR3 DNA: TGTGCCAGCAGCCAAGGACAGGGGGCGCCCGGCATAGGCTACACCTTC. Translation gives CASSQGQGAPGIGYTF.

The chain employs TRBV6-2 or TRBV6-3 and TRBJ2-3; TRBD2 might be the D (5 bases). Germline V gives CDR1 MNHEY, CDR2 SVGEGT. The CDR3 consists of 15 residues. The ends were cut back, 2 bases at V and 6 bases at J, with 15 bases in the middle. CDR3: CASSYLRRVEDTQYF. CDR3 sequence (DNA): TGTGCCAGCAGTTACCTAAGGCGGGTTGAGGATACGCAGTATTTT.

The chain carries TRBV20-1 and TRBJ2-1; the D is unclear. CDR1 and CDR2 from the germline V gene are DFQATT and SNEGSKA (reference sequence). V was trimmed by 0 bases and J by 8 bases, leaving 5 bases between them. The CDR3 length is 11 residues. CDR3 sequence reads: CSARDTDEQFF. The CDR3, as DNA: TGCAGTGCTAGAGATACGGATGAGCAGTTCTTC.

The genes are TRBV9 and TRBJ1-2, with 10 bases fitting TRBD1. The V gene's germline CDR1 is SGDLS and CDR2 YYNGEE. The CDR3 runs to 14 residues. The V segment lost 3 bases and the J segment 6 bases; nucleotides outside the gene matches: 5. Written as DNA, the CDR3 is TGTGCCAGCAGCGACGACAGGGGGCAAGATGGCTACACCTTC. The encoded protein is CASSDDRGQDGYTF.

The chain employs TRBV5-1 and TRBJ2-2; 9 bases line up with TRBD2. The junction had 9 bases not matched to a gene; V was cut back by 4 bases and J by 2 bases. The CDR3 contains 17 residues. Germline CDR1 is SGHRS and CDR2 is YFSETQ. CDR3 loop: CASSVRSGGPNTGELFF. The CDR3 nucleotides read TGCGCCAGCAGCGTTCGGAGCGGGGGGCCCAACACCGGGGAGCTGTTTTTT.

This chain connects TRBV19 to TRBJ1-2; a weak D match, TRBD1 (5 bases). The V end was cut by 5 bases, the J end by 5 bases, with 12 bases between. Per germline, CDR1 LNHDA and CDR2 SQIVND (reference sequence). The CDR3 runs 13 residues. The CDR3 nucleotides read TGTGCCAGTAGTGAGGACACGTTTTATGGCTACACCTTC. Amino acids: CASSEDTFYGYTF. Variable domain in full (rest from reference TRBV19 and TRBJ1-2): DGGITQSPKYLFRKEGQNVTLSCEQNLNHDAMYWYRQDPGQGLRLIYYSQIVNDFQKGDIAEGYSVSREKKESFPLTVTSAQKNPTAFYLCASSEDTFYGYTFGSGTRLTVV.

The chain recombines TRBV5-4 with TRBJ2-5; perhaps TRBD2 as D (6 bases). CDR1 and CDR2 from the germline V gene are SGHNT and YYREEE (reference sequence). CDR3 length equals 12 residues. V shed 4 bases and J shed 5 bases, with 9 bases lying between them. The CDR3 here is CASSRGMETQYF. The CDR3 coding sequence is TGTGCCAGCAGCCGGGGGATGGAGACCCAGTACTTC.

The gene calls are TRBV10-3 and TRBJ1-5, with D maybe TRBD1 (6 bases). The CDR3 is made up of 13 amino acids. V was cut by 3 bases and J by 8 bases, with 11 bases left in between. Germline V CDR1 and CDR2: ENHRY, SYGVKD. The CDR3 nucleotides read TGTGCCATCAGTGAAGGGCAGGGGAAGCCCCAGCATTTT. Protein: CAISEGQGKPQHF.